What follows is one T cell receptor (beta chain) and its context. Its antigen specificity is not known. The input lacks base qualities; no much larger clone sits a single base away. The data belong to a study of blood T cell repertoires in COVID-19 (dated by TCRdb to 2020 to 2021). Describing the broader study: Samples from collaborators originated in the United States, Italy and Spain and spanned both the acute and convalescent phases of COVID-19. The dataset comprised deeply sampled blood TCRbeta repertoires from subjects exposed to, actively infected with, or recovered from COVID-19. Sample metadata almost always included a de-identified subject ID, COVID-19 status, age in years and sex. The repertoires were released in a freely available public database meant as a resource for research on the immune response to SARS-CoV-2. Where available, HLA class I and class II types were obtained from metadata supplied by the sample provider rather than from assay-based typing. Samples came from the ongoing ImmuneRACE study (first 160 participants) plus 1,254 subjects from 6 global collaborators. The material from the prospective study consisted of cDNA or gDNA derived from T cells, B-cell-depleted T cells, or PBMCs. General study outcomes and caveats: Clinical and demographic metadata were provided uncurated, with the amount varying by source and participant.

Trimmed from V: 0 bases; trimmed from J: 4 bases; junction bases lacking a gene match: 1. From the germline V gene, CDR1 is SGHDN and CDR2 is FVKESK. The CDR3 measures 14 amino acids from cysteine to phenylalanine. This entry keeps only the CDR3 DNA: 42 bases, framed from base 1. The immunoSEQ Assay, a bias-controlled multiplex PCR, was used to amplify TCRbeta CDR3 regions from genomic DNA. The authors' pipeline ran thus. Nucleated cell counts per sample were estimated from amplification of reference gene primers within the assay. To quantify the absolute abundance of each unique TCRbeta CDR3 rearrangement, sequence reads were collapsed and filtered. Productive Simpson clonality was computed per sample as the square root of Simpson's diversity index over productive rearrangements. TCRdb holds this immuneACCESS table with in-frame rearrangements only. Some clones are missing; in checked studies, unresolved V genes explain under half, and the rest has no known cause. V, J and clone size were drawn from that table, and D and trimming were deduced from the DNA. Recorded for this sample are about 230,000 clones; 85% of them occurred a single time. The ten largest clones take up 5.1% of the sample.

One collaborating source in Seattle enrolled patients during active infection and followed them longitudinally through the course of disease. Collaborating institutions collected whole blood in K2EDTA tubes following their own protocols. For TCRbeta analysis, collaborator samples were shipped as frozen whole blood, as isolated PBMCs, or as DNA extracted from either sample type. The TCR was taken from a man aged 50 to 60 with COVID-19, enrolled during active disease. The rearrangement joined TRBV14 to TRBJ1-2; 8 bases in between match TRBD1. Sequenced: peripheral blood. The nucleotides read TGTGCCAGCAGCCAAGACGGGACAGGCTATGGCTACACCTTC. It codes for CASSQDGTGYGYTF.